These 19 T cell receptor beta chains originate from one sample sequenced in a study of blood T cells in healthy people across ages. Primers used in a second PCR of about 6 to 11 cycles were a sample-barcoded 5' primer and a J-beta primer mix. Each CDR3 protein gets one entry after TCRdb re-called the 5' RACE reads with MiXCR. The table has more than 800,000 distinct CDR3 sequences, 29% seen once; the top ten hold 15% to 20%. The sequenced sample was blood. These receptors came from an elderly woman in good health.

This clonotype has a count of ten or more. This sequence joins TRBV11-2 and TRBJ2-1; a possible D gene is TRBD1 (6 bases). The CDR3 runs 15 residues. Germline CDR1 reads SGHAT; CDR2 reads FQNNGV. V was cut by 2 bases and J by 6 bases, with 14 bases left in between. The CDR3 is CASSLTQGWANEQFF. CDR3 bases: TGTGCCAGCAGCTTAACTCAGGGGTGGGCCAATGAGCAGTTCTTC.

This clonotype was seen ten or more times. The V and J genes are TRBV6-5 and TRBJ2-5; 7 bases fit TRBD1. This CDR3 region has 15 residues. In germline, CDR1 is MNHEY, CDR2 SVGAGI. The junction had 13 bases not matched to a gene; V was cut back by 5 bases and J by 7 bases. CDR3 coding DNA: TGTGCCAGCAGTGCGCCTCGGACAGGTTCAGGGACCCAGTACTTC. As protein: CASSAPRTGSGTQYF.

There are a few counts of this clonotype. V and J are TRBV11-2 and TRBJ1-6, with 10 positions matching TRBD1. The CDR3 sequence is 19 residues long. Unmatched junction bases numbered 13, after V lost 1 base and J lost 7 bases. Looked up from germline, CDR1 is SGHAT and CDR2 is FQNNGV. In DNA form, the CDR3 reads TGTGCCAGCAGCTTAGCCCTAAGACAGGGGGCCAAGACAAATTCACCCCTCCACTTT. It specifies CASSLALRQGAKTNSPLHF.

In this sample, this clonotype turned up a few times. The chain is built from TRBV30 and TRBJ2-1; 8 nucleotides line up with TRBD2. J gave up 2 bases and V 3 bases, and 3 bases lay outside the gene matches. CDR3 length: 14 amino acids. Per the germline V gene, CDR1 is GTSNPN and CDR2 is SVGIG (reference sequence). Here the CDR3 DNA reads TGTGCCTGGAGCACGCGGGGGGCCTACAATGAGCAGTTCTTC. It codes for CAWSTRGAYNEQFF. The full variable domain, with the rest looked up from reference TRBV30 and TRBJ2-1, is SQTIHQWPATLVQPVGSPLSLECTVEGTSNPNLYWYRQAAGRGLQLLFYSVGIGQISSEVPQNLSASRPQDRQFILSSKKLLLSDSGFYLCAWSTRGAYNEQFFGPGTRLTVL.

This clonotype was detected many times. The J gene is TRBJ1-5, the V gene TRBV7-8; 8 bases agree with TRBD1. This CDR3 region has 14 residues. Germline-derived CDR1 and CDR2 are SGHVS and FQNEAQ. V lost 4 bases and J lost 5; bases outside the gene matches: 4. CDR3 region: CASSSGTGYQPQHF. The CDR3 coding sequence is TGTGCCAGCAGCTCGGGGACAGGCTATCAGCCCCAGCATTTT.

This clonotype was seen at least ten times. Here the CDR3 reads CASSPRGALLSQETQYF. Here the CDR3 DNA reads TGTGCCAGCAGCCCCCGGGGGGCCCTACTCAGTCAAGAGACCCAGTACTTC. The chain uses TRBV9 and TRBJ2-5, with a weak D call TRBD2 (7 bases). CDR1 is SGDLS, CDR2 YYNGEE, per germline. This CDR3 is built from 17 residues. V was clipped by 4 bases and J by 2 bases, with 21 bases between them.

DNA for the CDR3: TGTGCCAGTACCCAGAACGGAAACATTCAGTACTTC. Translating gives CASTQNGNIQYF. This chain connects TRBV28 to TRBJ2-4, with no clear D. CDR1 is MDHEN and CDR2 is SYDVKM in the germline V gene. V was trimmed by 9 bases and J by 6 bases, leaving 12 bases between them. CDR3 length: 12 residues.

This rearrangement joins TRBV12-3 or TRBV12-4 to TRBJ1-3; possibly TRBD1 for D (6 bases). The V end was cut by 2 bases, the J end by 0 bases, with 20 bases between. The CDR3 totals 19 residues. For the CDR3, the DNA is TGTGCCAGCAGTTTATCGGGGGCGCTTCTCCTCAGCTCTGGAAACACCATATATTTT. It encodes CASSLSGALLLSSGNTIYF.

This clonotype was seen many times. V is TRBV3-1 and J is TRBJ2-1, with D perhaps TRBD2 (5 bases). The V end was cut by 4 bases, the J end by 10 bases, with 14 bases between. This CDR3 has 13 amino acids. Germline CDR1 LGHDT, CDR2 YNNKEL (reference sequence). Here the CDR3 DNA reads TGTGCCAGCAGCCCCGGTCGCCGGGGAGAGCAGTTCTTC. Translation: CASSPGRRGEQFF.

This clonotype was detected only a few times. The gene calls are TRBV6-1 and TRBJ2-4; a possible D gene is TRBD2 (6 bases). V was clipped by 3 bases and J by 0 bases, with 12 bases between them. This CDR3 comprises 16 residues. CDR1 is MNHNS and CDR2 is SASEGT in the germline V gene. The CDR3 loop is CASSEGPGVAKNIQYF. The CDR3 bases are TGTGCCAGCAGTGAGGGGCCGGGGGTAGCCAAAAACATTCAGTACTTC.

This clonotype was seen at least ten times. The chain carries TRBV7-2 and TRBJ2-3; 12 nucleotides agree with TRBD2. The CDR3 runs to 17 residues. J lost 2 bases, V lost 2 bases, and 5 bases had no gene match. Germline CDR1 is SGHTA and CDR2 is FQGNSA. CDR3 DNA sequence: TGTGCCAGCAGCTTATCTACTAGCGGGGGGTCCACAGATACGCAGTATTTT. It yields the protein CASSLSTSGGSTDTQYF.

As regards this clonotype: A read error may be the cause here, since a much bigger clone is one base away. The chain links TRBV6-6 to TRBJ2-5; the D call may be TRBD1 or TRBD2 (6 bases each). Germline V gene data show CDR1 as MNHNY and CDR2 as SVGAGI (reference sequence). CDR3 length equals 14 residues. Trimming pared 7 bases from V and 4 bases from J, leaving 16 bases between. CDR3 nucleotides: TGTGCCAGCAAGGGGGGATGGGAAGGAGAGACCCAGTACTTC. It is translated as CASKGGWEGETQYF.

The chain links TRBV9 to TRBJ2-2; TRBD2 might be the D (7 bases). Germline CDR1 is SGDLS and CDR2 is YYNGEE. The CDR3 length is 18 residues. The germline V and J ends were trimmed by 0 bases and 0 bases, with 15 bases remaining between them. The CDR3 sequence is CASSVVRGGGPNTGELFF. CDR3 DNA sequence: TGTGCCAGCAGCGTAGTCCGAGGGGGGGGCCCGAACACCGGGGAGCTGTTTTTT.

This clonotype was found many times. The chain recombines TRBV18 with TRBJ2-4; the D gene is possibly TRBD1 (6 bases). Germline CDR1 reads KGHSH; CDR2 reads LQKENI. The CDR3 loop spans 16 amino acids. V lost 6 bases and J lost 0, with 15 bases in between. The CDR3 DNA reads TGTGCCAGCTCTCTTGACAGGAGACTAGCCAAAAACATTCAGTACTTC. Translating gives CASSLDRRLAKNIQYF.

This clonotype was seen repeatedly, ten times or more. The gene calls are TRBV27 and TRBJ2-3, with 8 bases identical to TRBD2. The CDR3 length is 13 residues. Germline CDR1 and CDR2: MNHEY and SMNVEV (reference sequence). The J segment lost 5 bases and the V segment lost 8 bases, leaving 6 bases of the junction unmatched. CDR3 loop: CASHSGVGDTQYF. Written as DNA, the CDR3 is TGTGCCAGCCATAGCGGGGTAGGAGATACGCAGTATTTT.

The chain has TRBV6-2 or TRBV6-3 and TRBJ2-1, with D tentatively TRBD1 or TRBD2 (6 bases each). This CDR3 is built from 15 residues. Trimming stripped 8 bases from V and 10 bases from J, with 24 bases between. Germline V gene lookup returns CDR1 MNHEY and CDR2 SVGEGT. The CDR3 sequence is CASSSGQRLGGEQFF. DNA for the CDR3: TGTGCCAGCTCTTCCGGACAGCGTCTAGGGGGGGAGCAGTTCTTC.

This clonotype was observed a handful of times. The chain carries TRBV12-3 or TRBV12-4 and TRBJ1-5; D is uncertain. The ends were cut back, 10 bases at V and 4 bases at J, with 14 bases in the middle. The CDR3 loop spans 13 amino acids. CDR3 amino acids: CATAASGNQPQHF. In nucleotides, the CDR3 is TGTGCCACCGCCGCGTCCGGAAATCAGCCCCAGCATTTT.

As concerns this clonotype: Since a much larger clone is just one base distant, this may be a read error. The chain employs TRBV7-2 and TRBJ2-4; D call uncertain. Judging by the DNA end, TRBJ2-7 fits better; the J call may be wrong. Germline CDR1 is SGHTA and CDR2 is FQGNSA. This CDR3 has 13 residues. The chain's CDR3 is CASQRISSYEQYF. The CDR3 DNA sequence: TGTGCCAGCCAAAGGATTAGCAGCTACGAGCAGTACTTC.

This clonotype was picked up many times. The rearrangement uses TRBV5-1 and TRBJ2-3, with D hard to call. Germline-derived CDR1 and CDR2 are SGHRS and YFSETQ. The CDR3 has 14 residues. V dropped 0 bases and J dropped 0 bases, with 5 bases sitting between them. DNA of the CDR3: TGCGCCAGCAGCTTGGGATCTAGCACAGATACGCAGTATTTT. Protein product: CASSLGSSTDTQYF.